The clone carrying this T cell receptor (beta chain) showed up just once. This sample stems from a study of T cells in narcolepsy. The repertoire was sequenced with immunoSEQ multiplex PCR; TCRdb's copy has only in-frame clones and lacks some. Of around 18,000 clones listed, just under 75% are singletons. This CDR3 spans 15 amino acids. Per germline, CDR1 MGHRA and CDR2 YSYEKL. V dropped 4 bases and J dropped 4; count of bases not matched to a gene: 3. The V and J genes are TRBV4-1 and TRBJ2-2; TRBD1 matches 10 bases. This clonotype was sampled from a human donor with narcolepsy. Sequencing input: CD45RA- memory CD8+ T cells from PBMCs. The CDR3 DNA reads TGCGCCAGCAGCCCTCGACAGGGGGCCACCGGGGAGCTGTTTTTT. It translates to CASSPRQGATGELFF.